Shown below are 26 T cell receptor beta chains from a single sample sequenced in a study of blood T cell repertoires in COVID-19 (TCRdb year 2020). The library was prepared using the immunoSEQ multiplex PCR assay. Held by TCRdb, this immuneACCESS table contains in-frame sequences only and omits some clones. Under half of the omission traces to an unresolved V gene where checked; the cause of the rest is unknown. Within this sample are 70,000 to 85,000 clones, with about 88% of them counted one time only. Of the sample, 2.5% to 3% falls within the top ten clones. Sequencing was carried out using peripheral blood. These receptor sequences come from a man aged 65-85 years with active or convalescent COVID-19.

V and J are TRBV7-2 and TRBJ1-1, with 8 bases matching TRBD1. The length of the CDR3 is 14 residues. The V and J ends lost 5 bases and 6 bases, in that order; junction bases with no gene match: 8. CDR1 SGHTA and CDR2 FQGNSA come from the germline V gene. The CDR3 DNA reads TGTGCCAGCAGCCGTTCACAGGGGGTCGCTGAAGCTTTCTTT. It is translated as CASSRSQGVAEAFF. The variable domain in full, with the rest retrieved from reference TRBV7-2 and TRBJ1-1, is GAGVSQSPSNKVTEKGKDVELRCDPISGHTALYWYRQSLGQGLEFLIYFQGNSAPDKSGLPSDRFSAERTGGSVSTLTIQRTQQEDSAVYLCASSRSQGVAEAFFGQGTRLTVV.

This clone was seen only a few times. The V and J genes are TRBV6-2 or TRBV6-3 and TRBJ1-5, with no clear D. The CDR3 loop spans 13 amino acids. V was cut by 5 bases and J by 1 base, with 6 bases left in between. Germline V CDR1 and CDR2: MNHEY, SVGEGT. The CDR3 protein is CASSSLSNQPQHF. In DNA form, the CDR3 reads TGTGCCAGCAGTAGTCTAAGCAATCAGCCCCAGCATTTT.

This clone was recorded once. The chain uses TRBV29-1 and TRBJ2-1; 7 bases fit TRBD2. The junction had 15 bases not matched to a gene; V was cut back by 4 bases and J by 6 bases. The CDR3 runs to 16 residues. Germline CDR1 SQVTM, CDR2 ANQGSEA. CDR3 nucleotides: TGCAGCGTTGTGGCTAGCGGATCCCTTGAAGGCAATGAGCAGTTCTTC. This translates into CSVVASGSLEGNEQFF.

The chain carries TRBV28 and TRBJ1-1, with 12 bases fitting TRBD1. Germline trimming cut 6 bases from V and 2 bases from J; bases unmatched to any gene: 1. This CDR3 region has 14 residues. Germline CDR1 reads MDHEN; CDR2 reads SYDVKM. The CDR3 nucleotides read TGTGCCAGCAGGGGGACAGGGGGCAACACTGAAGCTTTCTTT. Encoded protein: CASRGTGGNTEAFF.

The chain has TRBV4-1 and TRBJ1-2, with 7 nucleotides matching TRBD1. The germline gives CDR1 MGHRA, CDR2 YSYEKL. Trimming removed 0 bases from V and 8 bases from J; junction bases left unmatched: 6. The CDR3 runs 14 residues. CDR3 coding DNA: TGCGCCAGCAGCCAAGAGGGGAACAGGGGAGGCTACACCTTC. As protein: CASSQEGNRGGYTF.

The CDR3 loop is CASSLTGGTNEKLFF. For the CDR3, the DNA is TGTGCCAGCAGCTTGACGGGGGGTACTAATGAAAAACTGTTTTTT. The chain joins TRBV5-4 to TRBJ1-4; maybe TRBD1 (5 bases). V dropped 1 base and J dropped 2 bases, with 9 bases sitting between them. The CDR3 contains 15 residues. Germline assignment: CDR1 SGHNT and CDR2 YYREEE (reference sequence).

This clone was detected once. The J gene is TRBJ2-2, the V gene TRBV5-6; 10 bases line up with TRBD2. V was clipped by 2 bases and J by 3 bases; unmatched bases: 4. Germline CDR1 reads SGHDT; CDR2 reads YYEEEE. The CDR3 length is 16 residues. The chain's CDR3 is CASSFLSGRHTGELFF. The CDR3 DNA follows: TGTGCCAGCAGCTTTCTTAGCGGGAGGCACACCGGGGAGCTGTTTTTT.

V and J are TRBV20-1 and TRBJ2-5; 14 positions agree with TRBD2. CDR1 is DFQATT and CDR2 is SNEGSKA in the germline V gene (reference sequence). V trimming: 5 bases; J trimming: 4 bases; junction bases outside the gene matches: 6. This CDR3 has 15 residues. Written as DNA, the CDR3 is TGCAGTGCTGGTGGGACTAGCGGGAGTCGAGAGACCCAGTACTTC. Its protein product is CSAGGTSGSRETQYF.

The V call is TRBV2, the J call TRBJ2-3; D is perhaps TRBD1 (6 bases). CDR1 and CDR2 (germline): SNHLY, FYNNEI. Trimming removed 4 bases from V and 2 bases from J, with 13 bases in between. The CDR3 has 15 residues. The CDR3 protein is CASSGYRATTDTQYF. DNA for the CDR3: TGTGCCAGCAGTGGCTACAGGGCCACCACAGATACGCAGTATTTT.

The chain employs TRBV2 and TRBJ2-3; 13 nucleotides agree with TRBD2. The CDR3 runs 16 residues. Germline loops: CDR1 SNHLY, CDR2 FYNNEI. The ends lost 4 bases at V and 4 bases at J; junction bases unmatched: 5. This CDR3 is CASSVLAGGPPDTQYF. The CDR3 nucleotides are TGTGCCAGCAGTGTACTAGCGGGAGGGCCCCCAGATACGCAGTATTTT.

V is TRBV30 and J is TRBJ2-2; TRBD2 is a possible D gene (5 bases). With 0 bases removed from V and 8 bases from J, the gap between germline ends came to 13 bases. The CDR3 is made up of 14 amino acids. Germline CDR1 reads GTSNPN; CDR2 reads SVGIG (reference sequence). CDR3 coding DNA: TGTGCCTGGAGTGTAGGACTCTCGAATGGGGAGCTGTTTTTT. Its translation is CAWSVGLSNGELFF.

The V gene is TRBV5-1, the J gene TRBJ2-3, with D unclear. Germline loops: CDR1 SGHRS, CDR2 YFSETQ. Trimming pared 0 bases from V and 1 base from J, leaving 6 bases between. The CDR3 is made up of 14 amino acids. CDR3 sequence reads: CASSLAAGTDTQYF. The CDR3 DNA sequence: TGCGCCAGCAGCTTGGCCGCGGGCACAGATACGCAGTATTTT.

This chain connects TRBV5-1 to TRBJ2-7; a weak D match, TRBD2 (6 bases). The CDR3 has 15 amino acids. V was pared by 3 bases and J by 0 bases, with 13 bases between. The germline gives CDR1 SGHRS, CDR2 YFSETQ. Here the CDR3 DNA reads TGCGCCAGCAGCTCCCGGGACTGGGACTCCTACGAGCAGTACTTC. Translated, it gives CASSSRDWDSYEQYF.

This chain links TRBV6-5 with TRBJ2-2; 9 bases are shared with TRBD2. Germline CDR1 MNHEY, CDR2 SVGAGI. The CDR3 has 15 residues. V gave up 6 bases and J gave up 6 bases; unmatched junction bases: 8. DNA of the CDR3: TGTGCCAGCAGCCAGACTAGCGGTGGGGCCGGGGAGCTGTTTTTT. This translates into CASSQTSGGAGELFF.

This clone occurred a few times. The chain uses TRBV28 and TRBJ2-2, with D possibly TRBD2 on 5 matching bases. Trimming removed 5 bases at V and 3 bases at J, with 13 bases between. Per the germline V gene, CDR1 is MDHEN and CDR2 is SYDVKM. There are 15 residues in the CDR3. The CDR3 DNA is TGTGCCAGCAGTATTATACAGAGGGACACCGGGGAGCTGTTTTTT. It is translated as CASSIIQRDTGELFF.

This chain's CDR3 is CASSFTGRETQYF. Written as DNA, the CDR3 is TGCGCCAGCAGCTTTACAGGGCGGGAGACCCAGTACTTC. The rearrangement links TRBV5-1 to TRBJ2-5, with D perhaps matching TRBD1 (6 bases). The CDR3 spans 13 residues. Germline V gene data show CDR1 as SGHRS and CDR2 as YFSETQ. Trimming pared 2 bases from V and 5 bases from J, leaving 10 bases between. Drawing the rest from reference TRBV5-1 and TRBJ2-5, the complete variable domain is KAGVTQTPRYLIKTRGQQVTLSCSPISGHRSVSWYQQTPGQGLQFLFEYFSETQRNKGNFPGRFSGRQFSNSRSEMNVSTLELGDSALYLCASSFTGRETQYFGPGTRLLVL.

The chain links TRBV3-1 (or the pseudogene TRBV3-2) to TRBJ2-5, with 10 positions matching TRBD2. There are 18 residues in the CDR3. V dropped 0 bases and J dropped 4; count of bases not matched to a gene: 11. Germline V CDR1 and CDR2: LGHDT, YNNKEL (reference sequence). The CDR3 bases are TGTGCCAGCAGCCAAGATGGGCAGCGGGGGGGCCGTGGAGAGACCCAGTACTTC. It encodes CASSQDGQRGGRGETQYF.

The CDR3 reads CASSLTGAEHEQYF. CDR3 nucleotides: TGTGCCAGTAGCCTAACAGGGGCTGAACACGAGCAGTACTTC. This sequence joins TRBV19 and TRBJ2-7, with 7 bases lining up with TRBD1. There are 14 residues in the CDR3. The V gene's germline CDR1 is LNHDA and CDR2 SQIVND (reference sequence). Trimming at V came to 6 bases and at J to 5 bases, leaving 10 bases not matched to a gene.

This chain uses TRBV19 with TRBJ1-2; unclear D gene. V lost 7 bases to trimming and J lost 4 bases, with 19 bases between them. The CDR3 is 15 amino acids. CDR1 is LNHDA, CDR2 SQIVND, per germline (reference sequence). CDR3 in DNA: TGTGCCAGTAACCCTCGGACGGGGAGTATCTATGGCTACACCTTC. Encoded protein: CASNPRTGSIYGYTF.

The chain is built from TRBV28 and TRBJ1-4; the match to TRBD1 covers 8 bases. Germline values: CDR1 MDHEN, CDR2 SYDVKM. J lost 10 bases, V lost 2 bases, and 6 bases had no gene match. This CDR3 is built from 14 residues. CDR3 in DNA: TGTGCCAGCAGTTTAGACAGGGGAAACGGAAAACTGTTTTTT. Encoded protein: CASSLDRGNGKLFF.

The chain joins TRBV14 to TRBJ1-3, with a possible D match to TRBD1 (5 bases). In germline, CDR1 is SGHDN, CDR2 FVKESK. The V end was cut by 4 bases, the J end by 0 bases, with 13 bases between. The CDR3 has 16 residues. The CDR3 DNA reads as TGTGCCAGCAGCCCGGACACCTTGAGCTCTGGAAACACCATATATTTT. It yields the protein CASSPDTLSSGNTIYF.

The rearrangement links TRBV3-1 (or the pseudogene TRBV3-2) to TRBJ2-5; TRBD1 matches at 9 bases. V trimming: 4 bases; J trimming: 5 bases; junction bases outside the gene matches: 8. CDR1 is LGHDT, CDR2 YNNKEL, per germline (reference sequence). This CDR3 spans 15 amino acids. In DNA, the CDR3 is TGTGCCAGCAGCCCGCGGACAGGGGTTAAGGAGACCCAGTACTTC. Translated: CASSPRTGVKETQYF.

The chain is built from TRBV19 and TRBJ1-5; 7 bases are shared with TRBD1. Germline values: CDR1 LNHDA, CDR2 SQIVND (reference sequence). Trimming removed 5 bases from V and 6 bases from J; junction bases left unmatched: 13. The CDR3 is 16 residues long. The CDR3 DNA follows: TGTGCCAGTAGTCCACGACAGGGTGGCATCCGTCAGCCCCAGCATTTT. It codes for CASSPRQGGIRQPQHF.

This chain connects TRBV6-5 to TRBJ1-2; 10 bases map to TRBD1. CDR3 length: 13 amino acids. Losses at the gene ends were 6 bases for V and 8 bases for J; bases not matched to a gene: 6. Germline V gene lookup returns CDR1 MNHEY and CDR2 SVGAGI. The CDR3 here is CASRGTGESGYTF. CDR3 nucleotide sequence: TGTGCCAGCAGGGGGACAGGGGAGAGCGGCTACACCTTC.

CDR3 DNA sequence: TGTGCCAGCAGTGCCCGGGAGTCAGATCAGCCCCAGCATTTT. It translates to CASSARESDQPQHF. J is TRBJ1-5 and V is TRBV6-4; D not certain. CDR1 is MRHNA, CDR2 SNTAGT, per germline. The CDR3 runs 14 residues. Trimming stripped 4 bases from V and 5 bases from J, with 12 bases between.

This clone was observed a single time. The genes are TRBV28 and TRBJ1-4, with 9 bases lining up with TRBD1. V shed 2 bases, J shed 8 bases, and the junction held 6 bases outside the gene matches. Per germline, CDR1 MDHEN and CDR2 SYDVKM. This CDR3 is built from 15 residues. CDR3: CASSLGGTGWEKLFF. Here the CDR3 DNA reads TGTGCCAGCAGTTTAGGAGGGACAGGGTGGGAAAAACTGTTTTTT.